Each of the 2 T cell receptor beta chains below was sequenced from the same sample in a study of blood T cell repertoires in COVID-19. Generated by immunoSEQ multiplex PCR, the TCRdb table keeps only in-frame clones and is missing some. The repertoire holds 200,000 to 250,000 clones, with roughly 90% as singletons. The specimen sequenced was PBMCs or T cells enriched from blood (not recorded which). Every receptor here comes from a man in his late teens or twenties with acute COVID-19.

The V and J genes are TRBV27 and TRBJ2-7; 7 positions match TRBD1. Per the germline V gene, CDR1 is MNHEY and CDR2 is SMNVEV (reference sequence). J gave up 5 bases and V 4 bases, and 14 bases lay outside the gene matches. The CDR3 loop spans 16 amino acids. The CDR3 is CASSSYGAGGRDEQYF. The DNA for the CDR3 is TGTGCCAGCAGTTCCTACGGGGCAGGGGGTCGTGACGAGCAGTACTTC.

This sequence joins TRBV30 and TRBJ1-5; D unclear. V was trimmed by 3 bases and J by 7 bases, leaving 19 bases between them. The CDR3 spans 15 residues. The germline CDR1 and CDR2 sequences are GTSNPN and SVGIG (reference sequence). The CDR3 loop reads CAWSGSTAISQPQHF. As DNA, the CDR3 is TGTGCCTGGAGCGGAAGTACGGCGATTAGCCAGCCCCAGCATTTT.